This T cell receptor (beta chain) was captured by sequencing in a study of beta chain features in type 1 diabetes. Study-level results: Researchers reported that naive, central memory and Treg TCRB repertoires appeared more similar in patients than in healthy donors.

Expressed TCRB transcripts were sequenced, since all the RNA that had been isolated was reverse transcribed. The method was immunoSEQ multiplex PCR; TCRdb's version includes in-frame clones alone and lacks a portion of them. Of a few hundred thousand clones listed, about 29% are singletons. Germline CDR1 MGHRA, CDR2 YSYEKL. Trimming removed 2 bases at V and 1 base at J, with 18 bases between. The CDR3 length is 17 residues. The count of this clone is one. What it binds is not known. The sample comprised naive CD4+ T cells from blood. V is TRBV4-1 and J is TRBJ2-7, with D possibly being TRBD2 (6 bases). This clonotype originated in a man younger than 35 in good health. The CDR3 is CASSQSRVREVSYEQYF. DNA of the CDR3: TGCGCCAGCAGCCAATCTAGGGTCAGGGAGGTTTCCTACGAGCAGTACTTC.